This passage covers 24 T cell receptor beta chains from one sample sequenced in a study of CD8 T cells in ankylosing spondylitis. General study findings and limits: A motif in TCR beta, a set of fewer than ten highly homologous variants, appeared characteristic of ankylosing spondylitis blood.

TCRdb recomputed calls from the 5' RACE reads with MiXCR, one row per CDR3 protein. The sample records 700,000 or so distinct CDR3 sequences, 15% to 20% being singletons. Antigens for these TCRs are unknown. The source material was blood, either unsorted or a sorted T cell fraction (not recorded which). The receptor set was obtained from a male donor with ankylosing spondylitis.

The sample holds a few counts of this clonotype. The rearrangement uses TRBV10-3 and TRBJ1-1; D is undetermined. V was shortened by 3 bases and J by 1 base, with 12 bases between the two germline ends. Germline loops: CDR1 ENHRY, CDR2 SYGVKD. CDR3 length equals 15 residues. This chain's CDR3 is CAISEGREWNTEAFF. The DNA for the CDR3 is TGTGCCATCAGTGAAGGAAGGGAGTGGAACACTGAAGCTTTCTTT.

This clonotype was counted only a few times. This rearrangement joins TRBV7-2 to TRBJ2-7, with 11 bases fitting TRBD2. The CDR3 spans 14 residues. V lost 4 bases, J lost 6 bases, and 5 bases stayed unmatched. Germline V CDR1 and CDR2: SGHTA, FQGNSA. The chain's CDR3 is CASSSYGTSGEQYF. In DNA, the CDR3 is TGTGCCAGCAGCTCATACGGGACTAGCGGCGAGCAGTACTTC.

The genes are TRBV18 and TRBJ2-3; TRBD2 is a possible D gene (5 bases). Trimming took 6 bases from V and 0 from J, leaving 19 bases between them. The CDR3 consists of 17 residues. Germline V gene lookup returns CDR1 KGHSH and CDR2 LQKENI. This CDR3 is CASSPGPGISSTDTQYF. The CDR3 nucleotides are TGTGCCAGCTCTCCCGGCCCCGGGATTTCTAGCACAGATACGCAGTATTTT. Full variable domain (rest looked up from reference TRBV18 and TRBJ2-3): NAGVMQNPRHLVRRRGQEARLRCSPMKGHSHVYWYRQLPEEGLKFMVYLQKENIIDESGMPKERFSAEFPKEGPSILRIQQVVRGDSAAYFCASSPGPGISSTDTQYFGPGTRLTVL.

This clonotype turned up a few times. This chain uses TRBV27 with TRBJ1-1, with D maybe TRBD1 (6 bases). The CDR3 has 14 amino acids. Deletions cut 1 base from V and 6 bases from J, with 12 bases between. The germline CDR1 and CDR2 sequences are MNHEY and SMNVEV (reference sequence). CDR3: CASSLWGAQAEAFF. The CDR3 region has the DNA TGTGCCAGCAGTTTATGGGGGGCCCAGGCTGAAGCTTTCTTT.

The chain joins TRBV9 to TRBJ2-3; D might be TRBD2 (5 bases). The CDR3 length is 15 residues. The germline gives CDR1 SGDLS, CDR2 YYNGEE. Between the trimmed V and J ends, which lost 0 bases and 1 base, there was a span of 9 bases. The CDR3 DNA follows: TGTGCCAGCAGCGTAGAAGGAGGAGGCACAGATACGCAGTATTTT. This encodes CASSVEGGGTDTQYF.

This rearrangement joins TRBV28 to TRBJ2-7; D gene unclear. CDR1 and CDR2 (germline): MDHEN, SYDVKM. The CDR3 runs 15 residues. Trimming removed 2 bases at V and 2 bases at J, with 13 bases between. CDR3 residues: CASSLLLQDPYEQYF. DNA of the CDR3: TGTGCCAGCAGTTTACTCCTCCAGGACCCCTACGAGCAGTACTTC.

This clonotype has at least ten counts. The chain joins TRBV7-8 to TRBJ2-3, with TRBD2 matching over 7 bases. J was trimmed by 6 bases and V by 3 bases; bases with no gene match: 9. Germline CDR1 and CDR2: SGHVS and FQNEAQ. CDR3 length equals 15 residues. The chain's CDR3 is CASSFPSGKVDTQYF. CDR3 sequence (DNA): TGTGCCAGCAGCTTCCCCAGCGGGAAGGTCGATACGCAGTATTTT. Variable domain in full (rest from reference TRBV7-8 and TRBJ2-3): GAGVSQSPRYKVAKRGQDVALRCDPISGHVSLFWYQQALGQGPEFLTYFQNEAQLDKSGLPSDRFFAERPEGSVSTLKIQRTQQEDSAVYLCASSFPSGKVDTQYFGPGTRLTVL.

The rearrangement joins TRBV20-1 to TRBJ2-7, with 7 bases lining up with TRBD2. CDR3 length: 12 residues. Losses at the gene ends were 6 bases for V and 1 base for J; bases not matched to a gene: 3. CDR1 is DFQATT, CDR2 SNEGSKA, per germline (reference sequence). In DNA, the CDR3 is TGCAGTGCCAGACTAGCATCCTACGAGCAGTACTTC. Translated: CSARLASYEQYF.

This clonotype has just a few counts. The chain is built from TRBV27 and TRBJ1-1; D gene unclear. CDR3 length: 13 amino acids. V was shortened by 6 bases and J by 0 bases, with 8 bases between the two germline ends. CDR1 and CDR2 from the germline V gene are MNHEY and SMNVEV (reference sequence). CDR3 sequence: CASRGIMNTEAFF. The DNA for the CDR3 is TGTGCCAGCAGGGGGATCATGAACACTGAAGCTTTCTTT.

The rearrangement uses TRBV7-8 and TRBJ2-3; D is ambiguous. The CDR3 has 16 residues. CDR1 and CDR2 from the germline V gene are SGHVS and FQNEAQ. Trimming took 5 bases from V and 8 from J, leaving 23 bases between them. The CDR3 loop reads CASSLTDQTPPGTQYF. The CDR3 DNA reads TGTGCCAGCAGCCTGACGGACCAAACACCTCCCGGTACGCAGTATTTT. The whole variable domain, filled in from reference TRBV7-8 and TRBJ2-3, reads GAGVSQSPRYKVAKRGQDVALRCDPISGHVSLFWYQQALGQGPEFLTYFQNEAQLDKSGLPSDRFFAERPEGSVSTLKIQRTQQEDSAVYLCASSLTDQTPPGTQYFGPGTRLTVL.

This clonotype was counted at least ten times. This rearrangement joins TRBV5-8 to TRBJ2-1, with no clear D. This CDR3 contains 13 residues. Trimming removed 6 bases from V and 3 bases from J, with 10 bases in between. Germline values: CDR1 SGHTS, CDR2 YDEGEE. The CDR3 loop is CASTSGDYNEQFF. The CDR3 bases are TGTGCCAGCACCTCTGGGGACTACAATGAGCAGTTCTTC. Using reference TRBV5-8 and TRBJ2-1 for the parts outside the CDR3, the full variable domain is EAGVTQSPTHLIKTRGQQATLRCSPISGHTSVYWYQQALGLGLQFLLWYDEGEERNRGNFPPRFSGRQFPNYSSELNVNALELEDSALYLCASTSGDYNEQFFGPGTRLTVL.

A few counts support this clonotype. The CDR3, as DNA: TGTGCCAGCAGTGAGATGTGGGAGCAGTACTTC. This translates into CASSEMWEQYF. The chain is built from TRBV25-1 and TRBJ2-7, with D unclear. The CDR3 loop spans 11 amino acids. Trimming shortened V by 3 bases and J by 7 bases, and 7 bases separated the two germline ends. CDR1 is MGHDK and CDR2 is SYGVNS in the germline V gene.

In this sample, this clonotype turned up many times. The rearrangement links TRBV12-3 or TRBV12-4 to TRBJ2-2; D is undetermined. The CDR3 has 15 amino acids. V was trimmed by 2 bases and J by 1 base, leaving 8 bases between them. DNA of the CDR3: TGTGCCAGCAGTTTAATGGCCCAGAACACCGGGGAGCTGTTTTTT. Residues: CASSLMAQNTGELFF.

In this sample, this clonotype turned up a few times. The V call is TRBV20-1, the J call TRBJ2-3; the match to TRBD2 covers 14 bases. Per germline, CDR1 DFQATT and CDR2 SNEGSKA (reference sequence). Trimming took 1 base from V and 5 from J; bases not matched to a gene: 2. This CDR3 has 15 amino acids. As DNA, the CDR3 is TGCAGTGCTAGAGGGACTAGCGGGGGGATAGATACGCAGTATTTT. Translating it yields CSARGTSGGIDTQYF.

This clonotype was recorded a few times. V is TRBV20-1 and J is TRBJ1-3; tentatively, D is TRBD1 (6 bases). The V end lost 3 bases, the J end lost 2 bases, and 14 bases lay between the germline ends. The CDR3 length is 15 residues. The germline V gene encodes CDR1 DFQATT and CDR2 SNEGSKA (reference sequence). CDR3 loop: CSASVGGTAGNTIYF. Here the CDR3 DNA reads TGCAGTGCTAGCGTAGGGGGAACGGCTGGAAACACCATATATTTT.

This clonotype has a handful of counts. This rearrangement joins TRBV7-2 to TRBJ1-5, with D hard to call. V gave up 2 bases and J gave up 3 bases, with 8 bases separating them. In germline, CDR1 is SGHTA, CDR2 FQGNSA. The CDR3 has 14 residues. In DNA, the CDR3 is TGTGCCAGCAGCTTAAGGGCAGACAATCAGCCCCAGCATTTT. It specifies CASSLRADNQPQHF.

This clonotype was seen a handful of times. The chain joins TRBV24-1 to TRBJ2-1; maybe TRBD2 (6 bases). The CDR3 spans 14 residues. Trimming left V 2 bases short and J 8 bases short, with 12 bases between. CDR1 and CDR2 from the germline V gene are KGHDR and SFDVKD. The CDR3 spells CATSDWLGSDEQFF. CDR3 DNA: TGTGCCACCAGTGATTGGCTCGGGAGCGATGAGCAGTTCTTC.

The chain joins TRBV5-1 to TRBJ2-1, with unresolved D. The CDR3 runs 15 residues. Germline CDR1 is SGHRS and CDR2 is YFSETQ. Trimming took off 5 bases at V and 0 bases at J, with 12 bases between the two ends. The CDR3 here is CASSRREHSYNEQFF. Here the CDR3 DNA reads TGCGCCAGCAGTCGACGCGAGCACTCCTACAATGAGCAGTTCTTC. Full variable domain (outside the CDR3, taken from reference TRBV5-1 and TRBJ2-1): KAGVTQTPRYLIKTRGQQVTLSCSPISGHRSVSWYQQTPGQGLQFLFEYFSETQRNKGNFPGRFSGRQFSNSRSEMNVSTLELGDSALYLCASSRREHSYNEQFFGPGTRLTVL.

The rearrangement joins TRBV28 to TRBJ2-3; 8 bases are shared with TRBD2. There are 16 residues in the CDR3. CDR1 and CDR2 from the germline V gene are MDHEN and SYDVKM. V dropped 8 bases and J dropped 6; count of bases not matched to a gene: 16. The DNA of the CDR3 is TGTGCCAGCGGGGGGATTACGGGAGGGAAAGAGGATACGCAGTATTTT. Amino acid sequence: CASGGITGGKEDTQYF.

This chain joins TRBV12-3 or TRBV12-4 and TRBJ2-7, with 9 bases lining up with TRBD1. There are 15 residues in the CDR3. Trimming took 5 bases from V and 2 from J; bases not matched to a gene: 7. The CDR3, as DNA: TGTGCCAGCAGTACCGCCGGGACAGGGCCCTACGAGCAGTACTTC. It is translated as CASSTAGTGPYEQYF.

V usage is TRBV7-8 and J usage is TRBJ2-7; possibly TRBD1 for D (5 bases). Germline CDR1 SGHVS, CDR2 FQNEAQ. This CDR3 has 14 amino acids. V gave up 2 bases and J gave up 6 bases, with 14 bases separating them. In DNA form, the CDR3 reads TGTGCCAGCAGCTTACAGGGTAACGCACCCGAGCAGTACTTC. Its translation: CASSLQGNAPEQYF.

This clonotype was found a few times. This chain links TRBV3-1 with TRBJ2-1; 10 bases match TRBD2. The CDR3 consists of 16 residues. The V gene's germline CDR1 is LGHDT and CDR2 YNNKEL (reference sequence). After removal of 2 bases from V and 6 bases from J, the junction contained 7 bases not matched to a gene. In DNA form, the CDR3 reads TGTGCCAGCAGCCAACTTCCTAGCGGGAGTTTCAATGAGCAGTTCTTC. Encoded protein: CASSQLPSGSFNEQFF.

This clonotype was observed a few times. The chain uses TRBV4-2 and TRBJ2-7; D is unresolved. Trimming removed 5 bases from V and 2 bases from J, with 13 bases in between. Germline V gene sequence: CDR1 LGHNA, CDR2 YNFKEQ. The CDR3 has 14 residues. The CDR3 sequence is CASSLTGEPYEQYF. CDR3 nucleotides: TGTGCCAGCAGCTTAACTGGAGAACCCTACGAGCAGTACTTC.

The J gene is TRBJ1-6, the V gene TRBV20-1; the match to TRBD1 covers 7 bases. Germline CDR1 is DFQATT and CDR2 is SNEGSKA (reference sequence). The CDR3 runs to 15 residues. V was pared by 3 bases and J by 7 bases, with 9 bases of the junction left unmatched. The CDR3 region is CSARRADRENSPLHF. The CDR3, as DNA: TGCAGTGCTAGGAGGGCCGACAGGGAGAATTCACCCCTCCACTTT.